The 17 T cell receptor beta chains below were found in one sample sequenced in a study of cytomegalovirus exposure and HLA in healthy donors. Repertoires were generated with immunoSEQ multiplex PCR, while TCRdb's copy carries only in-frame clones and drops some. The data hold hundreds of thousands of clones, with roughly 88% observed a single time. The specimen sequenced was PBMCs. Every receptor here comes from a woman aged 25 to 45 in good health and CMV-seropositive.

The rearrangement joins TRBV5-4 to TRBJ1-4, with 7 bases fitting TRBD1. Germline V CDR1 and CDR2: SGHNT, YYREEE (reference sequence). V lost 4 bases to trimming and J lost 8 bases; unmatched junction nucleotides: 23. CDR3 length: 19 residues. CDR3 amino acids: CASSPSLGGGKGGREKLFF. Here the CDR3 DNA reads TGTGCCAGCAGCCCCTCCCTTGGAGGGGGCAAGGGCGGGCGAGAAAAACTGTTTTTT. The entire variable domain, with the rest obtained from reference TRBV5-4 and TRBJ1-4, is as follows: ETGVTQSPTHLIKTRGQQVTLRCSSQSGHNTVSWYQQALGQGPQFIFQYYREEENGRGNFPPRFSGLQFPNYSSELNVNALELDDSALYLCASSPSLGGGKGGREKLFFGSGTQLSVL.

This clone was counted once. This chain's CDR3 is CARGAAATYEQYF. The CDR3 DNA reads TGTGCCAGGGGGGCGGCCGCCACCTACGAGCAGTACTTC. This rearrangement joins TRBV2 to TRBJ2-7; TRBD1 might be the D (6 bases). Germline V gene lookup returns CDR1 SNHLY and CDR2 FYNNEI. V lost 9 bases to trimming and J lost 2 bases, with 14 bases between them. The CDR3 contains 13 residues.

The V call is TRBV11-2, the J call TRBJ2-7; 7 bases align to TRBD1. CDR3 length: 15 residues. Trimming cost V 0 bases and J 6 bases; bases outside gene matches: 8. CDR1 SGHAT and CDR2 FQNNGV come from the germline V gene. The CDR3 nucleotides are TGTGCCAGCAGCTTAGATCCTGGGACAGAAAGCGAGCAGTACTTC. Residues: CASSLDPGTESEQYF.

This clone was seen only once. The rearrangement links TRBV9 to TRBJ1-4, with D perhaps matching TRBD1 (5 bases). V was clipped by 4 bases and J by 4 bases, with 11 bases between them. This CDR3 is built from 14 residues. Germline lookup yields CDR1 SGDLS and CDR2 YYNGEE. The CDR3 sequence: CASSPPGRNEKLFF. The CDR3 DNA is TGTGCCAGCAGCCCCCCAGGGCGTAATGAAAAACTGTTTTTT.

As for this clone: Other DNA sequences in the sample encode the same CDR3. This chain uses TRBV15 with TRBJ2-7, with 9 bases fitting TRBD2. The J segment lost 1 base and the V segment lost 1 base, leaving 2 bases of the junction unmatched. Germline CDR1 reads LNHNV; CDR2 reads YYDKDF (reference sequence). The CDR3 contains 15 residues. CDR3 sequence reads: CATSRGTSGSYEQYF. The CDR3 bases are TGTGCCACCAGCAGAGGTACTAGCGGGTCCTACGAGCAGTACTTC.

The rearrangement joins TRBV7-8 to TRBJ2-7; D unresolved. This CDR3 is 13 amino acids long. V lost 1 base and J lost 0, with 4 bases in between. Germline V gives CDR1 SGHVS, CDR2 FQNEAQ. The DNA of the CDR3 is TGTGCCAGCAGCTTAGAGCTCTCCTACGAGCAGTACTTC. This sequence encodes CASSLELSYEQYF.

In its sample, this clone was seen a few times. Here the CDR3 reads CASSELAGYEQYF. The CDR3, as DNA: TGTGCCAGCAGTGAACTAGCGGGCTACGAGCAGTACTTC. V usage is TRBV2 and J usage is TRBJ2-7, with 8 bases identical to TRBD2. This CDR3 spans 13 amino acids. CDR1 and CDR2 from the germline V gene are SNHLY and FYNNEI. V trimming: 2 bases; J trimming: 3 bases; junction bases outside the gene matches: 0.

The chain links TRBV6-6 to TRBJ2-1; D gene ambiguous. Germline V gene sequence: CDR1 MNHNY, CDR2 SVGAGI (reference sequence). Trimming pared 7 bases from V and 10 bases from J, leaving 14 bases between. The CDR3 runs 12 residues. CDR3 protein: CASNTAKGEQFF. The CDR3 DNA reads TGTGCCAGCAACACCGCCAAAGGGGAGCAGTTCTTC.

V and J are TRBV4-1 and TRBJ2-7; D not resolved. This CDR3 has 14 residues. V dropped 0 bases and J dropped 5 bases, with 11 bases sitting between them. CDR1 is MGHRA and CDR2 is YSYEKL in the germline V gene. This CDR3 is CASSQERGWNEQYF. DNA of the CDR3: TGCGCCAGCAGCCAAGAACGAGGATGGAACGAGCAGTACTTC.

A few counts support this clone. This chain joins TRBV11-3 and TRBJ2-1; tentative D call: TRBD1 (5 bases). With 1 base removed from V and 9 bases from J, the gap between germline ends came to 10 bases. CDR1 and CDR2 (germline): SGHNT, YENEEA. The length of the CDR3 is 13 residues. The CDR3 reads CASSLVGRGEQFF. In nucleotides, the CDR3 is TGTGCCAGCAGCTTAGTCGGTAGGGGTGAGCAGTTCTTC.

This clone was seen a few times. V is TRBV4-3 and J is TRBJ2-5, with a tentative D call TRBD2 (6 bases). The germline V gene has CDR1 LGHNA and CDR2 YSLEER. This CDR3 spans 15 amino acids. The germline V and J ends were trimmed by 9 bases and 5 bases, with 22 bases remaining between them. In DNA form, the CDR3 reads TGCGCCAGTAGTAGGGTGGGGGGTGAGTTTGAGACCCAGTACTTC. Amino acid sequence: CASSRVGGEFETQYF.

The rearrangement uses TRBV7-2 and TRBJ2-1; either TRBD1 or TRBD2 may supply D (5 bases each). Germline CDR1 reads SGHTA; CDR2 reads FQGNSA. V was pared by 4 bases and J by 10 bases, with 11 bases between. This CDR3 is 12 amino acids long. CDR3 residues: CASSWGPEEQFF. In DNA, the CDR3 is TGTGCCAGCAGCTGGGGACCAGAGGAGCAGTTCTTC. The full variable domain, in which reference TRBV7-2 and TRBJ2-1 provide the parts outside the CDR3, is GAGVSQSPSNKVTEKGKDVELRCDPISGHTALYWYRQSLGQGLEFLIYFQGNSAPDKSGLPSDRFSAERTGGSVSTLTIQRTQQEDSAVYLCASSWGPEEQFFGPGTRLTVL.

The genes are TRBV30 and TRBJ2-3; possibly TRBD1 for D (5 bases). The CDR3 is made up of 15 amino acids. V was trimmed by 7 bases and J by 2 bases, leaving 19 bases between them. The germline gives CDR1 GTSNPN, CDR2 SVGIG (reference sequence). The CDR3 DNA reads as TGTGCCTTCCTTCCGTTGGCAGGGAACACAGATACGCAGTATTTT. It yields the protein CAFLPLAGNTDTQYF.

This clone was counted only a few times. V gene TRBV20-1 combines with J gene TRBJ2-7; D uncertain. There are 11 residues in the CDR3. The V end lost 7 bases, the J end lost 7 bases, and 14 bases lay between the germline ends. Per germline, CDR1 DFQATT and CDR2 SNEGSKA (reference sequence). The CDR3, as DNA: TGCAGTGTTCGTAGTTTGGGGGAGCAGTACTTC. It encodes CSVRSLGEQYF.

The chain has TRBV6-5 and TRBJ1-1; possibly TRBD1 for D (5 bases). The CDR3 loop spans 14 amino acids. Between the trimmed V and J ends, which lost 2 bases and 1 base, there was a span of 8 bases. Looked up from germline, CDR1 is MNHEY and CDR2 is SVGAGI. The CDR3 reads CASSYGAPNTEAFF. For the CDR3, the DNA is TGTGCCAGCAGTTACGGGGCCCCGAACACTGAAGCTTTCTTT.

This chain links TRBV6-5 with TRBJ2-2, with D unresolved. Trimming removed 2 bases from V and 4 bases from J, with 5 bases in between. Germline V gives CDR1 MNHEY, CDR2 SVGAGI. The CDR3 sequence is 13 residues long. The CDR3: CASSYPGTGELFF. CDR3 nucleotide sequence: TGTGCCAGCAGTTACCCGGGCACCGGGGAGCTGTTTTTT.

The chain links TRBV6-5 to TRBJ2-3; 8 bases agree with TRBD1. J was trimmed by 6 bases and V by 6 bases; bases with no gene match: 5. Per the germline V gene, CDR1 is MNHEY and CDR2 is SVGAGI. The CDR3 totals 13 residues. CDR3 region: CASSQTGADTQYF. DNA of the CDR3: TGTGCCAGCAGCCAGACAGGGGCGGATACGCAGTATTTT.